This is a list of T cell receptor beta chains from one sample in a study of T cell responses to AZD1222 COVID-19 vaccine. Profiling relied on immunoSEQ multiplex PCR, and the TCRdb table lists in-frame clones only, not all of them. The table shows fewer than 150,000 clones, with roughly 86% occurring only once. This specimen was peripheral blood, taken 28 days after the second AZD1222 dose. The source of these receptors is an adult who received the AZD1222 COVID-19 vaccine. Each CDR3 is given with its conserved first and last residue. Each record gives: J gene, clone size, V gene, D gene, CDR3 DNA, CDR3 protein. A D gene is named only where the DNA matches it firmly. Expanded clones get a size class; other rows say once, few or many, or leave the size out.

J: TRBJ2-1; size: NA; V: TRBV24-1; D: NA; DNA: TGTGCCACCAGAGCGGAACTTAACAATGAGCAGTTCTTC; CDR3: CATRAELNNEQFF
J: TRBJ1-5; size: NA; V: TRBV4-1; D: TRBD1; DNA: TGCGCCAGCAGGAACCGGGACAGCAGCAATCAGCCCCAGCATTTT; CDR3: CASRNRDSSNQPQHF
J: TRBJ2-7; size: few; V: TRBV15; D: TRBD2; DNA: TGTGCCACCAGCAGGGGAGGGGATTCCTACGAGCAGTACTTC; CDR3: CATSRGGDSYEQYF
J: TRBJ1-5; size: once; V: TRBV7-8; D: NA; DNA: TGTGCCAGCAGCTTAGGGTCCCGGGGTTGGAGCAATCAGCCCCAGCATTTT; CDR3: CASSLGSRGWSNQPQHF
J: TRBJ2-1; size: NA; V: TRBV4-3; D: TRBD1; DNA: TGCGCCAGCAGCCAAGCGGGACAGTATTACAATGAGCAGTTCTTC; CDR3: CASSQAGQYYNEQFF
J: TRBJ1-1; size: few; V: TRBV6-5; D: NA; DNA: TGTGCCAGCAGTTACTCGAGGGGGGGGCGGACTGAAGCTTTCTTT; CDR3: CASSYSRGGRTEAFF
J: TRBJ1-4; size: NA; V: TRBV6-5; D: TRBD1; DNA: TGTGCCAGCAGTTACTCGGGACAGAGAAATGAAAAACTGTTTTTT; CDR3: CASSYSGQRNEKLFF
J: TRBJ2-7; size: NA; V: TRBV27; D: TRBD2; DNA: TGTGCCAGCAGTCGGGCGGGAGGGGTATACGAGCAGTACTTC; CDR3: CASSRAGGVYEQYF
J: TRBJ1-3; size: NA; V: TRBV30; D: NA; DNA: TGTGCCTGGAAGGCCCTGGGAAACACCATATATTTT; CDR3: CAWKALGNTIYF
J: TRBJ1-6; size: NA; V: TRBV11-2; D: NA; DNA: TGTGCCAGCAGCTTACTGTATAGGGGGGTTGTTCACTTT; CDR3: CASSLLYRGVVHF
J: TRBJ1-2; size: NA; V: TRBV3-1/TRBV3-2; D: NA; DNA: TGTGCCAGCAGTCCGTCTCTGGCTAACTATGGCTACACCTTC; CDR3: CASSPSLANYGYTF
J: TRBJ2-7; size: NA; V: TRBV13; D: NA; DNA: TGTGCCAGCAGCTTAGGCCCGAAAACCTACGAGCAGTACTTC; CDR3: CASSLGPKTYEQYF
J: TRBJ1-2; size: NA; V: TRBV20-1; D: NA; DNA: TGCAGTGCCCGGACCGACTATGGCTACACCTTC; CDR3: CSARTDYGYTF
J: TRBJ1-1; size: NA; V: TRBV7-2; D: NA; DNA: TGTGCCAGCAGCCCCCAGGAGGGGAACACTGAAGCTTTCTTT; CDR3: CASSPQEGNTEAFF
J: TRBJ2-6; size: once; V: TRBV5-4; D: NA; DNA: TGTGCCAGCAGCTTGGGGGGAATAGGCTCTGGGGCCAACGTCCTGACTTTC; CDR3: CASSLGGIGSGANVLTF
J: TRBJ1-2; size: once; V: TRBV5-1; D: NA; DNA: TGCGCCAGCAGCTTGGAAACACCTAACTATGGCTACACCTTC; CDR3: CASSLETPNYGYTF
J: TRBJ1-2; size: NA; V: TRBV5-6; D: NA; DNA: TGTGCCAGCAGCCTTACAGGTGGCTACACCTTC; CDR3: CASSLTGGYTF
J: TRBJ1-5; size: NA; V: TRBV28; D: TRBD1; DNA: TGTGCCAGCAGTTTGGACAGGGTAAATCAGCCCCAGCATTTT; CDR3: CASSLDRVNQPQHF
J: TRBJ1-6; size: once; V: TRBV2; D: NA; DNA: TGTGCCAGCAGCCCCGACAGTAATTCACCCCTCCACTTT; CDR3: CASSPDSNSPLHF
J: TRBJ1-1; size: NA; V: TRBV28; D: NA; DNA: TGTGCCAGCAGTTTATTAGACAGGCTGAACACTGAAGCTTTCTTT; CDR3: CASSLLDRLNTEAFF
J: TRBJ2-2; size: NA; V: TRBV10-1; D: TRBD2; DNA: TGCGCCAGCAGTCCTCGGACTAGCGGGAGGGCCCTCACCGGGGAGCTGTTTTTT; CDR3: CASSPRTSGRALTGELFF
J: TRBJ2-1; size: NA; V: TRBV29-1; D: TRBD2; DNA: TGCAGCGTTGTAGGACTAGCGGAGAATGAGCAGTTCTTC; CDR3: CSVVGLAENEQFF